The clone carrying this T cell receptor (beta chain) was counted only a few times. Its antigen is unidentified. The data are from a study of identical twins. Whole-study findings and limits: Out-of-frame alpha sequences common to twins exhibited a surplus of low generation probability. Within beta out-of-frame sequences, the excess sharing observed between twins was weaker.

TCRdb used MiXCR to reprocess the 5' RACE reads, holding one entry per CDR3 protein. In the table there are some 500,000 distinct CDR3 sequences, roughly an eighth of which are singletons. V dropped 0 bases and J dropped 1 base, with 8 bases sitting between them. Germline-derived CDR1 and CDR2 are SGHRS and YFSETQ. The CDR3 sequence is 14 residues long. These data also featured in a second study, about yellow fever vaccine responses in identical twins.

The chain links TRBV5-1 to TRBJ2-7; D is uncertain. The clonotype was recovered from a woman aged 18-30 years in good health. The sample was CD4+ T cells sorted from blood. CDR3 protein: CASSLVDGSYEQYF. CDR3 coding DNA: TGCGCCAGCAGCTTGGTGGACGGTTCCTACGAGCAGTACTTC.